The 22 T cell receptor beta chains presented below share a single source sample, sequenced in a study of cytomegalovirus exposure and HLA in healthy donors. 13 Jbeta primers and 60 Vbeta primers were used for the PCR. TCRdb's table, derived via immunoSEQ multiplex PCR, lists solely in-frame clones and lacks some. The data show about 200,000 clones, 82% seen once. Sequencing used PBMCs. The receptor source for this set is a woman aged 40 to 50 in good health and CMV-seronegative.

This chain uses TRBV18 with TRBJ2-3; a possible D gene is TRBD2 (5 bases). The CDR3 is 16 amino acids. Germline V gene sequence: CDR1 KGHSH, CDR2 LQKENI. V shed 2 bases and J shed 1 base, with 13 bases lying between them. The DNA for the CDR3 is TGTGCCAGCTCACCATACGAGGGTTCGGGCACAGATACGCAGTATTTT. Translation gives CASSPYEGSGTDTQYF.

CDR3 DNA sequence: TGTGCCAGCAGCCGGCGGGAAAATGAGTACGAGCAGTACTTC. Encoded protein: CASSRRENEYEQYF. The chain couples TRBV27 to TRBJ2-7; maybe TRBD2 (6 bases). Germline V gives CDR1 MNHEY, CDR2 SMNVEV (reference sequence). V gave up 6 bases and J gave up 4 bases, with 16 bases separating them. This CDR3 has 14 residues.

The CDR3 loop is CASSLPAGLTDTQYF. CDR3 DNA sequence: TGTGCCAGCAGCTTGCCAGCGGGGCTCACAGATACGCAGTATTTT. This chain uses TRBV5-4 with TRBJ2-3, with 7 bases that match TRBD2. The germline V gene encodes CDR1 SGHNT and CDR2 YYREEE (reference sequence). The CDR3 length is 15 residues. Trimming cost V 1 base and J 2 bases; bases outside gene matches: 4.

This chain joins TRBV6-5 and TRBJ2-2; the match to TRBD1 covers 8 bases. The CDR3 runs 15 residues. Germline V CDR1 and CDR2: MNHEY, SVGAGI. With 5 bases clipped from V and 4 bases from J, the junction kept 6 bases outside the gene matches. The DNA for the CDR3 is TGTGCCAGCAGTAGCGACAGGGGTTTCACCGGGGAGCTGTTTTTT. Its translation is CASSSDRGFTGELFF.

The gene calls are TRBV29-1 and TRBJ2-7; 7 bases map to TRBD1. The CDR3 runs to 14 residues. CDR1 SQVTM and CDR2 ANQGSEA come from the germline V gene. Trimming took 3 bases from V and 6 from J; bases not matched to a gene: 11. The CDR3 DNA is TGCAGCGTTGAGCTTGCGACAGGGAGTCGCGAGCAGTACTTC. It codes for CSVELATGSREQYF.

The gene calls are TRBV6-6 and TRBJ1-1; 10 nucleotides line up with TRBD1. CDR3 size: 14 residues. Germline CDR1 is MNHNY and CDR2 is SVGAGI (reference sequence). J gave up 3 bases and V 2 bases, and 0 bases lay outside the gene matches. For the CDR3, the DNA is TGTGCCAGCAGTTACGGGACAGGGGACACTGAAGCTTTCTTT. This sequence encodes CASSYGTGDTEAFF.

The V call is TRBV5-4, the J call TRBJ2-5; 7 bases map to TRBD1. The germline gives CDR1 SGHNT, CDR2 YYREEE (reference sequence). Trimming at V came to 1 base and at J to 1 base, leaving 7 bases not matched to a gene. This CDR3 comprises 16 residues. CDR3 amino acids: CASSLSGTVLQETQYF. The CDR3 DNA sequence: TGTGCCAGCAGCTTGTCCGGGACAGTTCTCCAAGAGACCCAGTACTTC. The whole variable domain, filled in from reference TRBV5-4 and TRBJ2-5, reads ETGVTQSPTHLIKTRGQQVTLRCSSQSGHNTVSWYQQALGQGPQFIFQYYREEENGRGNFPPRFSGLQFPNYSSELNVNALELDDSALYLCASSLSGTVLQETQYFGPGTRLLVL.

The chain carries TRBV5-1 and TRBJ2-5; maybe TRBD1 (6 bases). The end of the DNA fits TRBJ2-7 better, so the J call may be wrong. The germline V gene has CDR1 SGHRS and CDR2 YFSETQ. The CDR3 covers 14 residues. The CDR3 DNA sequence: TGCGCCAGCAGCTTAACAGGGAACAAATACGAGCAGTACTTC. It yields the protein CASSLTGNKYEQYF.

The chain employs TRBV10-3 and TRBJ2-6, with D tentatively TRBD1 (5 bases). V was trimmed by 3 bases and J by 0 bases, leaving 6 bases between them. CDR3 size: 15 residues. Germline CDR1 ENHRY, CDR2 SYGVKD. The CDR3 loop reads CAISDDSSGANVLTF. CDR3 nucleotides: TGTGCCATCAGTGATGACAGCTCTGGGGCCAACGTCCTGACTTTC.

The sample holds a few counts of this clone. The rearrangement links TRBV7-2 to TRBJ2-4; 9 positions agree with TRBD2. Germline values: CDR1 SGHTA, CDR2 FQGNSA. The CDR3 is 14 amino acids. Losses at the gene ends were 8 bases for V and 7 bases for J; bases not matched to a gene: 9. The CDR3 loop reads CASAQTSGSNIQYF. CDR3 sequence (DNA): TGTGCCAGCGCCCAAACTAGCGGGTCGAACATTCAGTACTTC.

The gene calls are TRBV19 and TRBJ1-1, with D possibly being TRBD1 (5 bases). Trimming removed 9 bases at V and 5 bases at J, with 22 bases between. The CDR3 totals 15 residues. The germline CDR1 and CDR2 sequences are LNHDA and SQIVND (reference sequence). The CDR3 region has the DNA TGTGCCAGCCTAACTTTCGGGGGAGCCGGGACTGAAGCTTTCTTT. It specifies CASLTFGGAGTEAFF.

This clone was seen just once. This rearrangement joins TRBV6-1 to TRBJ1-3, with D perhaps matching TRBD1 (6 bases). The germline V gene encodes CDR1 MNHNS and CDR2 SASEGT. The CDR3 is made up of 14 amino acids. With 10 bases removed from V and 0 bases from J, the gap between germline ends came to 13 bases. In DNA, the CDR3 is TGTGCCATCGGACAGAGGGTCTCTGGAAACACCATATATTTT. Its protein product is CAIGQRVSGNTIYF.

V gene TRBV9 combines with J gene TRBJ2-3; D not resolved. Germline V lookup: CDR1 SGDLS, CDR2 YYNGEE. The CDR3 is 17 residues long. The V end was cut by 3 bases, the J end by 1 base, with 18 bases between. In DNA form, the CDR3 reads TGTGCCAGCAGCGCGGTAAGAGGCGTCCCTCGCACAGATACGCAGTATTTT. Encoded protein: CASSAVRGVPRTDTQYF.

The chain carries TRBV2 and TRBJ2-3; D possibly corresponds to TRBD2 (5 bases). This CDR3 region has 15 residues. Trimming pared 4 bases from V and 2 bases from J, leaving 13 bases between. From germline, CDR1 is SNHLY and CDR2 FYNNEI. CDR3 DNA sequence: TGTGCCAGCAGTGCAGACGAGCGGATCACAGATACGCAGTATTTT. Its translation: CASSADERITDTQYF.

The CDR3 here is CASSIDAMNTEAFF. The CDR3, as DNA: TGTGCCAGTAGTATAGATGCTATGAACACTGAAGCTTTCTTT. V and J are TRBV19 and TRBJ1-1; no definite D call. Trimming shortened V by 0 bases and J by 0 bases, and 5 bases separated the two germline ends. In germline, CDR1 is LNHDA, CDR2 SQIVND (reference sequence). This CDR3 contains 14 residues. The entire variable domain, with the rest obtained from reference TRBV19 and TRBJ1-1, is as follows: DGGITQSPKYLFRKEGQNVTLSCEQNLNHDAMYWYRQDPGQGLRLIYYSQIVNDFQKGDIAEGYSVSREKKESFPLTVTSAQKNPTAFYLCASSIDAMNTEAFFGQGTRLTVV.

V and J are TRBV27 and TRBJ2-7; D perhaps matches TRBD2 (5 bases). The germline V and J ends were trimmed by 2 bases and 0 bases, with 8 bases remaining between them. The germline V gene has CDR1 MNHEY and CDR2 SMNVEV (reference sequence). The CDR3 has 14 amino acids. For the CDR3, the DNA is TGTGCCAGCAGTTTAAACGGGAACTCCTACGAGCAGTACTTC. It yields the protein CASSLNGNSYEQYF.

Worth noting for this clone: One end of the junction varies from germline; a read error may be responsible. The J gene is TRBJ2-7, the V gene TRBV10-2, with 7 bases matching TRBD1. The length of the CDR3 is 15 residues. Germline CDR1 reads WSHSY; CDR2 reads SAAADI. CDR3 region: CASSESGTARYEQYF. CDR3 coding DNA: TGCGCCAGCAGCGAGTCCGGGACAGCTCGCTACGAGCAGTACTTC.

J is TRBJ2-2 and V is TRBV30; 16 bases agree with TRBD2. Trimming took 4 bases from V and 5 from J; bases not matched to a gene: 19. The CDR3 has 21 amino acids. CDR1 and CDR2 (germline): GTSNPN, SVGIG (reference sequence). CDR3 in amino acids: CAWTSDPPGLAGGPRTGELFF. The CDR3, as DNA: TGTGCCTGGACCTCCGACCCCCCGGGACTAGCGGGAGGGCCACGGACCGGGGAGCTGTTTTTT. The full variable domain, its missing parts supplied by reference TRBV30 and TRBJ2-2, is SQTIHQWPATLVQPVGSPLSLECTVEGTSNPNLYWYRQAAGRGLQLLFYSVGIGQISSEVPQNLSASRPQDRQFILSSKKLLLSDSGFYLCAWTSDPPGLAGGPRTGELFFGEGSRLTVL.

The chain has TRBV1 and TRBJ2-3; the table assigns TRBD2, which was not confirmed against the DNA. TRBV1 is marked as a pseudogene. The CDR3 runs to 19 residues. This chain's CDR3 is CTSSHRLAGGPGGPDTQYF. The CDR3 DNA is TGCACCAGCAGCCATCGACTAGCGGGAGGGCCAGGGGGCCCAGATACGCAGTATTTT.

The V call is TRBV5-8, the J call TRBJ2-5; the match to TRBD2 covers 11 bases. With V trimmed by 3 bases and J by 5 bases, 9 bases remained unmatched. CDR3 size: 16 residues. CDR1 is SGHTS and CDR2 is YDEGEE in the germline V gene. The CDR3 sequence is CASSSGTSGPLETQYF. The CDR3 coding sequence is TGTGCCAGCAGCTCCGGGACTAGCGGTCCGTTGGAGACCCAGTACTTC.

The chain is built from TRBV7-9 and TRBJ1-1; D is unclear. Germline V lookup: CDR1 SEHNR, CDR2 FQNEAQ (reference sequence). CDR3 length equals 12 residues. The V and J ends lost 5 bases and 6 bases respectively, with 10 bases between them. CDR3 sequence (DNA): TGTGCCAGCAGCCGAGAGAGGGCTGAAGCTTTCTTT. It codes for CASSRERAEAFF.

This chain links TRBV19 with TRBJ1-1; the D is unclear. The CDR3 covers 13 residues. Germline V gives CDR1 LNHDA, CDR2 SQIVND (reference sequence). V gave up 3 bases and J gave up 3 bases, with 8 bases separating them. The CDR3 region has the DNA TGTGCCAGTAGTATGGGCCCGCACACTGAAGCTTTCTTT. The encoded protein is CASSMGPHTEAFF.